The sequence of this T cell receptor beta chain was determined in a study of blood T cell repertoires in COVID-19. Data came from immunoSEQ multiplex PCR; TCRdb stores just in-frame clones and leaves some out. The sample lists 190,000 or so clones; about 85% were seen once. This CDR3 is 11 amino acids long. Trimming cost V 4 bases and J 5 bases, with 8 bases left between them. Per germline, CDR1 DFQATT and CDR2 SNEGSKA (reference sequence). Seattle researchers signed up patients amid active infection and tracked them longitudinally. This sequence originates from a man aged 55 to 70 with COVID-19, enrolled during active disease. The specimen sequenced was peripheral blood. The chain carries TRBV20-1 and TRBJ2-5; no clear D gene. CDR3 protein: CSAKISETQYF. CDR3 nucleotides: TGCAGTGCTAAAATCTCTGAGACCCAGTACTTC.